These 24 T cell receptor beta chains were all obtained from the same sample, sequenced in a study of T cells in Graves' hyperthyroidism and ophthalmopathy. Amplification targeted TCR beta CDR3 regions from RNA transcripts. The TCR CDR3 first-round RT-PCR relied on the HTBI primer set. MiXCR was run by TCRdb on the multiplex PCR reads, yielding one entry per CDR3 protein. The sample yields hundreds of thousands of distinct CDR3 sequences, 40% to 55% seen once. Sequenced: peripheral blood or thyroid tissue (not recorded which). Receptors were obtained from an adult man with Graves' disease, either hyperthyroidism or ophthalmopathy (not recorded which).

V is TRBV9 and J is TRBJ2-2; 8 bases match TRBD1. The CDR3 runs to 15 residues. Trimming removed 5 bases from V and 7 bases from J; junction bases left unmatched: 10. Germline CDR1 SGDLS, CDR2 YYNGEE. In nucleotides, the CDR3 is TGTGCCAGCAGTTCTGCCAGGGGGCTTGTCGGGGAGCTGTTTTTT. The encoded protein is CASSSARGLVGELFF. The entire variable domain, with the rest obtained from reference TRBV9 and TRBJ2-2, is as follows: DSGVTQTPKHLITATGQRVTLRCSPRSGDLSVYWYQQSLDQGLQFLIQYYNGEERAKGNILERFSAQQFPDLHSELNLSSLELGDSALYFCASSSARGLVGELFFGEGSRLTVL.

This clonotype was seen ten or more times. The J gene is TRBJ1-3, the V gene TRBV10-3; no clear D gene. The CDR3 loop spans 19 amino acids. CDR1 is ENHRY, CDR2 SYGVKD, per germline. V was cut by 0 bases and J by 2 bases, with 20 bases left in between. In DNA, the CDR3 is TGTGCCATCAGTGAGTCGCCAATCATGGAGGGAGTGCCTGGAAACACCATATATTTT. This sequence encodes CAISESPIMEGVPGNTIYF.

The CDR3 reads CASSPPAGGTGLGGELFF. In DNA, the CDR3 is TGTGCCAGCAGCCCACCAGCGGGAGGGACAGGGTTAGGCGGGGAGCTGTTTTTT. V is TRBV9 and J is TRBJ2-2; maybe TRBD2 (10 bases). The CDR3 spans 18 residues. Between the trimmed V and J ends, which lost 4 bases and 7 bases, there was a span of 26 bases. Germline V gene data show CDR1 as SGDLS and CDR2 as YYNGEE.

This CDR3 reads CSASSGGTGELFF. As DNA, the CDR3 is TGCAGTGCTAGTAGCGGAGGCACCGGGGAGCTGTTTTTT. This rearrangement joins TRBV20-1 to TRBJ2-2, with a possible D match to TRBD2 (6 bases). The V end was cut by 3 bases, the J end by 4 bases, with 9 bases between. This CDR3 contains 13 residues. The germline V gene has CDR1 DFQATT and CDR2 SNEGSKA (reference sequence).

In its sample, this clonotype was seen many times. This chain joins TRBV6-6 and TRBJ1-6; no clear D. Trimming removed 8 bases at V and 8 bases at J, with 13 bases between. The germline V gene encodes CDR1 MNHNY and CDR2 SVGAGI (reference sequence). The CDR3 contains 13 residues. The CDR3: CASGRDPYSPLHF. In nucleotides, the CDR3 is TGTGCCAGCGGCCGGGATCCCTATTCACCCCTCCACTTT.

The table lists this clonotype with many counts. The DNA for the CDR3 is TGTGCCAGCAGCACATGGACAGGGTCGTACGAGCAGTACTTC. Residues: CASSTWTGSYEQYF. The chain combines TRBV11-2 with TRBJ2-7; TRBD1 matches at 8 bases. The germline CDR1 and CDR2 sequences are SGHAT and FQNNGV. Trimming cost V 5 bases and J 4 bases; bases outside gene matches: 7. The CDR3 extends over 14 amino acids.

This chain uses TRBV29-1 with TRBJ2-7; no clear D. The CDR3 length is 12 residues. Trimming shortened V by 8 bases and J by 7 bases, and 18 bases separated the two germline ends. Germline assignment: CDR1 SQVTM and CDR2 ANQGSEA. The DNA of the CDR3 is TGCAGCTTAGGGTATGGCCCCGGTGAGCAGTACTTC. It translates to CSLGYGPGEQYF.

This clonotype came up a few times. The CDR3 nucleotides are TGTGCCAGCAGCAACCGGGACAGAAACACTGAAGCTTTCTTT. Residues: CASSNRDRNTEAFF. The V and J genes are TRBV7-9 and TRBJ1-1, with 7 positions matching TRBD1. Germline V gives CDR1 SEHNR, CDR2 FQNEAQ (reference sequence). Trimming cost V 5 bases and J 2 bases; bases outside gene matches: 5. The CDR3 covers 14 residues. The variable domain in full, completed from reference TRBV7-9 and TRBJ1-1, reads DTGVSQNPRHKITKRGQNVTFRCDPISEHNRLYWYRQTLGQGPEFLTYFQNEAQLEKSRLLSDRFSAERPKGSFSTLEIQRTEQGDSAMYLCASSNRDRNTEAFFGQGTRLTVV.

This clonotype was picked up one time. The rearrangement uses TRBV2 and TRBJ1-4; the D is unclear. The V end lost 4 bases, the J end lost 0 bases, and 15 bases lay between the germline ends. The germline CDR1 and CDR2 sequences are SNHLY and FYNNEI. The length of the CDR3 is 17 residues. Here the CDR3 reads CASSANVPGATNEKLFF. The CDR3 bases are TGTGCCAGCAGTGCCAACGTCCCCGGGGCAACTAATGAAAAACTGTTTTTT.

The CDR3 loop reads CASSRGRRDSEAFF. In nucleotides, the CDR3 is TGTGCCAGCAGCCGCGGGAGGAGGGACTCTGAAGCTTTCTTT. The chain has TRBV7-9 and TRBJ1-1, with D possibly TRBD1 on 5 matching bases. This CDR3 contains 14 residues. Looked up from germline, CDR1 is SEHNR and CDR2 is FQNEAQ (reference sequence). V was trimmed by 5 bases and J by 6 bases, leaving 16 bases between them.

This clonotype showed up just a few times. This chain links TRBV20-1 with TRBJ1-5; possibly TRBD1 for D (6 bases). Trimming took 6 bases from V and 1 from J, leaving 13 bases between them. This CDR3 is built from 14 residues. Germline-derived CDR1 and CDR2 are DFQATT and SNEGSKA (reference sequence). CDR3 nucleotides: TGCAGTGCGGCTCAGGGGATGAGCAATCAGCCCCAGCATTTT. It translates to CSAAQGMSNQPQHF.

This clonotype has a single count. The chain recombines TRBV10-3 with TRBJ2-3, with 9 positions matching TRBD2. V dropped 6 bases and J dropped 0; count of bases not matched to a gene: 4. CDR1 ENHRY and CDR2 SYGVKD come from the germline V gene. The CDR3 length is 15 residues. In nucleotides, the CDR3 is TGTGCCATCAGGCCCCTAGCGGGAAGCACAGATACGCAGTATTTT. This encodes CAIRPLAGSTDTQYF.

This clonotype appeared once. This CDR3 reads CASSSLTSNYEQYF. DNA of the CDR3: TGCGCCAGCAGCTCCCTGACTAGCAACTACGAGCAGTACTTC. The chain couples TRBV5-1 to TRBJ2-7; TRBD2 matches 7 bases. Germline loops: CDR1 SGHRS, CDR2 YFSETQ. V was pared by 3 bases and J by 3 bases, with 6 bases of the junction left unmatched. The CDR3 loop spans 14 amino acids.

V is TRBV6-2 or TRBV6-3 and J is TRBJ2-6; possibly TRBD1 for D (6 bases). CDR3 length: 12 amino acids. Germline V gives CDR1 MNHEY, CDR2 SVGEGT. Trimming removed 11 bases from V and 4 bases from J, with 9 bases in between. The CDR3 protein is CAHRAGANVLTF. In DNA, the CDR3 is TGTGCCCACAGGGCCGGGGCCAACGTCCTGACTTTC.

The V call is TRBV7-8, the J call TRBJ1-2; D might be TRBD1 (6 bases). V lost 6 bases, J lost 2 bases, and 13 bases lay in between. Germline V gene lookup returns CDR1 SGHVS and CDR2 FQNEAQ. CDR3 length: 14 amino acids. The CDR3 DNA is TGTGCCAGCAGGGAGCACGGACAGAACTATGGCTACACCTTC. This encodes CASREHGQNYGYTF.

The chain couples TRBV7-2 to TRBJ2-7; possible D gene TRBD1, 6 bases. Germline values: CDR1 SGHTA, CDR2 FQGNSA. V was shortened by 3 bases and J by 5 bases, with 14 bases between the two germline ends. This CDR3 has 14 amino acids. The CDR3 DNA follows: TGTGCCAGCAGCTTGGATGGGGGCCGGGACGAGCAGTACTTC. This translates into CASSLDGGRDEQYF.

V is TRBV7-8 and J is TRBJ2-5; D is possibly TRBD2 (6 bases). The J call may not be correct, given that the DNA end is closer to TRBJ2-7. Germline CDR1 reads SGHVS; CDR2 reads FQNEAQ. There are 18 residues in the CDR3. The CDR3, as DNA: TGTGCCAGCAGCTTAGTACAAATGGCGGGAACCCTGACCTACGAGCAGTACTTC. Amino acid sequence: CASSLVQMAGTLTYEQYF.

V is TRBV20-1 and J is TRBJ2-5, with TRBD2 matching 8 bases. The CDR3 is made up of 16 amino acids. Per germline, CDR1 DFQATT and CDR2 SNEGSKA (reference sequence). Trimming removed 5 bases from V and 5 bases from J; junction bases left unmatched: 16. CDR3 in amino acids: CSAQNSNSGEGETQYF. CDR3 DNA: TGCAGTGCTCAAAACTCAAATAGCGGGGAGGGGGAGACCCAGTACTTC.

At least ten counts were recorded for this clonotype. The chain carries TRBV2 and TRBJ1-5; 8 positions match TRBD1. Germline assignment: CDR1 SNHLY and CDR2 FYNNEI. V dropped 3 bases and J dropped 2; count of bases not matched to a gene: 3. The CDR3 is 15 amino acids. The CDR3 coding sequence is TGTGCCAGCAGTGAGGACAGGGTTGGCAATCAGCCCCAGCATTTT. It yields the protein CASSEDRVGNQPQHF.

The chain recombines TRBV7-9 with TRBJ2-7, with D perhaps matching TRBD1 (6 bases). The V end was cut by 4 bases, the J end by 4 bases, with 23 bases between. Germline V gene sequence: CDR1 SEHNR, CDR2 FQNEAQ (reference sequence). CDR3 size: 17 residues. CDR3 DNA: TGTGCCAGCAGCTCGCAACGGGACACCTCTTACTCATACGAGCAGTACTTC. Amino acid sequence: CASSSQRDTSYSYEQYF.

This clonotype was seen only a few times. The chain joins TRBV20-1 to TRBJ1-1; 7 bases map to TRBD1. Per the germline V gene, CDR1 is DFQATT and CDR2 is SNEGSKA (reference sequence). J gave up 5 bases and V 4 bases, and 10 bases lay outside the gene matches. The CDR3 runs 14 residues. The chain's CDR3 is CSATVARGLTEAFF. The DNA of the CDR3 is TGCAGTGCTACGGTGGCCAGGGGGTTAACTGAAGCTTTCTTT.

The chain combines TRBV5-5 with TRBJ1-1, with D uncertain. Trimming shortened V by 7 bases and J by 2 bases, and 12 bases separated the two germline ends. The CDR3 consists of 13 residues. Germline V gene lookup returns CDR1 SGHKS and CDR2 YYEKEE (reference sequence). This chain's CDR3 is CASPTLDNTEAFF. The CDR3 DNA reads as TGTGCCAGCCCCACTTTAGATAACACTGAAGCTTTCTTT.

This clonotype appeared many times. The V gene is TRBV14, the J gene TRBJ2-7; no firm D call. From germline, CDR1 is SGHDN and CDR2 FVKESK. Trimming shortened V by 4 bases and J by 0 bases, and 13 bases separated the two germline ends. The CDR3 has 15 amino acids. The CDR3 spells CASSRYGAPSYEQYF. The CDR3 bases are TGTGCCAGCAGCCGCTACGGAGCCCCCTCCTACGAGCAGTACTTC. The variable domain in full, with the rest retrieved from reference TRBV14 and TRBJ2-7, is EAGVTQFPSHSVIEKGQTVTLRCDPISGHDNLYWYRRVMGKEIKFLLHFVKESKQDESGMPNNRFLAERTGGTYSTLKVQPAELEDSGVYFCASSRYGAPSYEQYFGPGTRLTVT.

This chain uses TRBV20-1 with TRBJ2-5; tentatively, D is TRBD1 or TRBD2 (5 bases each). CDR1 and CDR2 (germline): DFQATT, SNEGSKA (reference sequence). Trimming pared 1 base from V and 5 bases from J, leaving 17 bases between. This CDR3 is built from 15 residues. The CDR3 DNA reads TGCAGTGCTAGAGCTTCGTGGCTAGCAGGGGAGACCCAGTACTTC. This gives the protein CSARASWLAGETQYF.